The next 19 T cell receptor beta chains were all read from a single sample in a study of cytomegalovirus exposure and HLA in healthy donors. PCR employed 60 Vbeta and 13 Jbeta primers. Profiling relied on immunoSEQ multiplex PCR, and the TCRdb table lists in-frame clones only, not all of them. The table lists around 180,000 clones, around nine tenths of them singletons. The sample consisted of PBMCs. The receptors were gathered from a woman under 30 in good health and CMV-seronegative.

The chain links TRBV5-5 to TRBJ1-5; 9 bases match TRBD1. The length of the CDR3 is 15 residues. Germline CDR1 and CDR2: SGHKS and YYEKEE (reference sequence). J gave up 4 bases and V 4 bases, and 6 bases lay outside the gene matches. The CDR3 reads CASSLTGQGNQPQHF. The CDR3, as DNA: TGTGCCAGCAGCCTGACCGGACAGGGGAATCAGCCCCAGCATTTT. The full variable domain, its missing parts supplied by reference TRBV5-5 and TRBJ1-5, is DAGVTQSPTHLIKTRGQQVTLRCSPISGHKSVSWYQQVLGQGPQFIFQYYEKEERGRGNFPDRFSARQFPNYSSELNVNALLLGDSALYLCASSLTGQGNQPQHFGDGTRLSIL.

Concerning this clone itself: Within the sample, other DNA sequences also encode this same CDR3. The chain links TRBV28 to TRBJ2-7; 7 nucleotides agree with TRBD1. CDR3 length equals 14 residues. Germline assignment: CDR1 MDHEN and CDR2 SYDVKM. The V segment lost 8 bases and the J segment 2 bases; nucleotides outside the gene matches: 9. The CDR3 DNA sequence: TGTGCCAGCGAACCTGTGGGACAGCCCTACGAGCAGTACTTC. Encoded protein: CASEPVGQPYEQYF.

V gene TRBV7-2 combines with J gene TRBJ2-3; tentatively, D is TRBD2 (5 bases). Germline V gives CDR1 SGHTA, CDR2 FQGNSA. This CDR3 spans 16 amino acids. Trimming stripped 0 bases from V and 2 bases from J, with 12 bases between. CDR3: CASSLAASGDTDTQYF. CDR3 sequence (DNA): TGTGCCAGCAGCTTAGCGGCGAGCGGTGACACAGATACGCAGTATTTT.

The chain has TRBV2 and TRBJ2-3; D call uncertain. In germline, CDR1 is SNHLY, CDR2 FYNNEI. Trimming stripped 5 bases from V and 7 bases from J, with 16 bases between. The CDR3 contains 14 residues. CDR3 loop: CASSSERGSYTQYF. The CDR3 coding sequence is TGTGCCAGCAGTTCCGAGAGAGGTTCATATACGCAGTATTTT.

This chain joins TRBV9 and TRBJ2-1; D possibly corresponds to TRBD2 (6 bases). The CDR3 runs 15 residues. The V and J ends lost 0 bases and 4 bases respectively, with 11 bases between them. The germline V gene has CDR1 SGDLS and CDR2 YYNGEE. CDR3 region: CASSVGRGPYNEQFF. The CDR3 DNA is TGTGCCAGCAGCGTAGGGCGGGGCCCATACAATGAGCAGTTCTTC.

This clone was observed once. This CDR3 is CASSKGDQYNEQFF. The DNA of the CDR3 is TGCGCCAGCAGCAAGGGGGACCAATACAATGAGCAGTTCTTC. J is TRBJ2-1 and V is TRBV4-3; maybe TRBD1 (6 bases). Germline V gives CDR1 LGHNA, CDR2 YSLEER. V lost 5 bases and J 4 bases, leaving 12 bases between the germline ends. This CDR3 has 14 amino acids.

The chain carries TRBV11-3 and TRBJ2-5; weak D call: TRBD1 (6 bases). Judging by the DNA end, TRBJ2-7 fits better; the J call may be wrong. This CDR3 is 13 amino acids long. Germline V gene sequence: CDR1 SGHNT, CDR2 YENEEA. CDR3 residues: CASGTPSSYEQYF. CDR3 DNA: TGTGCCAGCGGGACACCCTCCTCCTACGAGCAGTACTTC.

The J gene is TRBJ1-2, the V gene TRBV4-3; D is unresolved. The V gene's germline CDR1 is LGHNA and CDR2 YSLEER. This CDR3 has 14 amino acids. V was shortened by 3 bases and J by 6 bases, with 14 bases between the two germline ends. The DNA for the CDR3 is TGCGCCAGCAGCCACCGCACCTATGTCAATGGCTACACCTTC. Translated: CASSHRTYVNGYTF.

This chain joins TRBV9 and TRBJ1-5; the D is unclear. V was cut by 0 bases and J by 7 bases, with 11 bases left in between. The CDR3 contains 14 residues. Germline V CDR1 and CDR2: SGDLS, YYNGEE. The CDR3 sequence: CASSVEGSGQPQHF. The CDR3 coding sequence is TGTGCCAGCAGCGTAGAAGGGTCGGGACAGCCCCAGCATTTT.

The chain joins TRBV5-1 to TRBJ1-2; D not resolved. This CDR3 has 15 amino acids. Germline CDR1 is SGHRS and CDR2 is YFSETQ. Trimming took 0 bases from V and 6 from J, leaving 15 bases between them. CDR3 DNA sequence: TGCGCCAGCAGCTTGGCGGGGAATTCGTACGATGGCTACACCTTC. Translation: CASSLAGNSYDGYTF.

CDR3 residues: CASSLVGGSAYEQYF. CDR3 nucleotide sequence: TGCGCCAGCAGCTTGGTGGGGGGATCGGCCTACGAGCAGTACTTC. V gene TRBV5-1 combines with J gene TRBJ2-7; tentatively, D is TRBD2 (6 bases). CDR3 size: 15 residues. V dropped 0 bases and J dropped 2 bases, with 12 bases sitting between them. The germline gives CDR1 SGHRS, CDR2 YFSETQ.

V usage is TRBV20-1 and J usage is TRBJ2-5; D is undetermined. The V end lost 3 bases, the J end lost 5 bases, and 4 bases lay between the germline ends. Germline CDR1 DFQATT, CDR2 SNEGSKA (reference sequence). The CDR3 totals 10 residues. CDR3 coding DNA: TGCAGTGCTAGGGCCGAGACCCAGTACTTC. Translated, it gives CSARAETQYF.

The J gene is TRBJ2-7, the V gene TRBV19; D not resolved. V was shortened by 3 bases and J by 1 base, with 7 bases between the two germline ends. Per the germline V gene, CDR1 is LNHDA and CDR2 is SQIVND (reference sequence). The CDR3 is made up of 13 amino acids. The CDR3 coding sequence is TGTGCCAGTAGTATGTCTATATCCTACGAGCAGTACTTC. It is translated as CASSMSISYEQYF.

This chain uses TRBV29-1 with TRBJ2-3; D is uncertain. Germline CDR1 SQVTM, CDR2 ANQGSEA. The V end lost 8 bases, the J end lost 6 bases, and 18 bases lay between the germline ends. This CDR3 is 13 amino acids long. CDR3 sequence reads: CSLRLSSTDTQYF. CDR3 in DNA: TGCAGCCTCAGACTCAGCTCAACGGATACGCAGTATTTT.

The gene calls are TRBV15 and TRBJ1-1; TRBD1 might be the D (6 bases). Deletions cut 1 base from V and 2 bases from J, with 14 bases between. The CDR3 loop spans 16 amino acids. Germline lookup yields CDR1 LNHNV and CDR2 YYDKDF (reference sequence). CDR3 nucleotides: TGTGCCACCAGCAGAGCCCTCACAGGGTCCAACACTGAAGCTTTCTTT. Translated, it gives CATSRALTGSNTEAFF.

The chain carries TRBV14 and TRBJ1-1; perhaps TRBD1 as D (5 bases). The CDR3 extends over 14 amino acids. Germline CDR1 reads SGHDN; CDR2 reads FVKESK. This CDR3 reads CATGGTAGDTEAFF. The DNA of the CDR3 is TGTGCAACCGGGGGGACGGCTGGGGACACTGAAGCTTTCTTT.

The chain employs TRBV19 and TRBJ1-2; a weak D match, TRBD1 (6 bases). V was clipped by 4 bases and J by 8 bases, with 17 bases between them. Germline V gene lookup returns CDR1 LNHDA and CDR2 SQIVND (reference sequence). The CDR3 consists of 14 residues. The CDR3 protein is CASSRGGREEGYTF. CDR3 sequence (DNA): TGTGCCAGTAGTAGAGGGGGGAGGGAGGAAGGCTACACCTTC.

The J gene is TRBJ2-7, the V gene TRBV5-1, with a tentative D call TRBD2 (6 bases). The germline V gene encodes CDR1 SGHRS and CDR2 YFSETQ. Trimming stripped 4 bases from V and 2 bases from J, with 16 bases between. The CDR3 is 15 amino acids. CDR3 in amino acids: CASSEVRESTYEQYF. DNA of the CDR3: TGCGCCAGCAGCGAGGTCCGGGAGTCTACCTACGAGCAGTACTTC.

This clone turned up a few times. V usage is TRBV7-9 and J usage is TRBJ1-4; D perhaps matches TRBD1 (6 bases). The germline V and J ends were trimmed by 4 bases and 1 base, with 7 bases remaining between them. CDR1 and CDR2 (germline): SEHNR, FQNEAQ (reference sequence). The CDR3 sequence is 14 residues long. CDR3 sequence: CASSSRGTNEKLFF. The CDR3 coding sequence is TGTGCCAGCAGCTCCAGGGGAACTAATGAAAAACTGTTTTTT. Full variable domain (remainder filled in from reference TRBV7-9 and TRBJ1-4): DTGVSQNPRHKITKRGQNVTFRCDPISEHNRLYWYRQTLGQGPEFLTYFQNEAQLEKSRLLSDRFSAERPKGSFSTLEIQRTEQGDSAMYLCASSSRGTNEKLFFGSGTQLSVL.